This TCR beta chain was identified during a study of shared clonotypes between healthy human individuals. Findings of the study overall: Rarefaction gave evidence that sorted-subset sequencing remained incomplete despite large depth. Sampling was confined to blood; repertoires within tissues likely differ. The represented genetic and exposure-history diversity was limited by the small number of donors.

Only CD45RO-negative cells positively selected for CCR7 counted as naive CD8 cells, so terminally differentiated effector memory CD45RA+ cells were excluded. The donor population consisted of healthy HIV-negative adults with no recent acute infections or vaccinations. Germline loops: CDR1 GTSNPN, CDR2 SVGIG (reference sequence). This CDR3 is 11 amino acids long. Trimming removed 5 bases at V and 4 bases at J, with 9 bases between. In regard to this clone: As yet, its antigen is unknown.

Only in-frame clones appear in the TCRdb table, and some are missing; sequencing was by immunoSEQ multiplex PCR. In the table there are around 1,900,000 clones, around 95% of which are singletons. The sequenced sample was naive CD8+ T cells from PBMCs. The rearrangement uses TRBV30 and TRBJ2-7; possible D gene TRBD1, 5 bases. The TCR comes from a man between 18 and 35 years old in good health. Some clones in this sample may be carry-over from other donors' samples. The DNA of the CDR3 is TGTGCCTGGGACGACAGTTACGAGCAGTACTTC. Residues: CAWDDSYEQYF.